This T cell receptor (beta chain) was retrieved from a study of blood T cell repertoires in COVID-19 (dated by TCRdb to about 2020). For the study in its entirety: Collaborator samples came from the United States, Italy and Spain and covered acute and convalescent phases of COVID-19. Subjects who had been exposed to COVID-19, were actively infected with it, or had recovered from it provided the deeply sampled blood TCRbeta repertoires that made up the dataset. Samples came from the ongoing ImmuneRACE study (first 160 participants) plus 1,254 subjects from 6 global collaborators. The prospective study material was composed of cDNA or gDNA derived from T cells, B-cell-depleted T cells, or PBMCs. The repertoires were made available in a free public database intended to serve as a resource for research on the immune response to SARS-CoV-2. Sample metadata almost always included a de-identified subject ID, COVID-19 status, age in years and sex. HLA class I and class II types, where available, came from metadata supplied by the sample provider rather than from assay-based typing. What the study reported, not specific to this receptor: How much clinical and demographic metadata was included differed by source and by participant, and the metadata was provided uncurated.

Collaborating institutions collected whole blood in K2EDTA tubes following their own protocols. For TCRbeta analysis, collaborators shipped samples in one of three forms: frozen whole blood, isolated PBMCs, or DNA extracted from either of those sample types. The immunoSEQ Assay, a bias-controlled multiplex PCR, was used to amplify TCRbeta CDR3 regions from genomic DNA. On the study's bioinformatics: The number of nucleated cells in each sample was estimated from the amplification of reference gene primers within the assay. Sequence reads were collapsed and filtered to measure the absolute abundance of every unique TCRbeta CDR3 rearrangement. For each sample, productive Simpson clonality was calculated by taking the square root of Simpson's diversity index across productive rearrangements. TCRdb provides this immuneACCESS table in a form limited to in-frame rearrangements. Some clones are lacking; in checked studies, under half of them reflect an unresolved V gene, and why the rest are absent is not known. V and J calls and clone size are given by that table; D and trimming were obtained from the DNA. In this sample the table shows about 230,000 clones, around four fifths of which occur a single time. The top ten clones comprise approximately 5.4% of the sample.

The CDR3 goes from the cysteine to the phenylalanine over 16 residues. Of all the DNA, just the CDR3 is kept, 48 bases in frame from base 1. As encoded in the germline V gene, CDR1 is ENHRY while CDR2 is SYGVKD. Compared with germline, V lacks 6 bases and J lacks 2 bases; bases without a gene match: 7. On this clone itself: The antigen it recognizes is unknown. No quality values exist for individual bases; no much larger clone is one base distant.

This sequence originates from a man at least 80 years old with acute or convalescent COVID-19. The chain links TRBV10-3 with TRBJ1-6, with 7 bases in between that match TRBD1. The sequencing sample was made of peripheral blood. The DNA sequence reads TGTGCCATCAGCGACAGGGAAGGGACCTATAATTCACCCCTCCACTTT. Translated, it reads CAISDREGTYNSPLHF.